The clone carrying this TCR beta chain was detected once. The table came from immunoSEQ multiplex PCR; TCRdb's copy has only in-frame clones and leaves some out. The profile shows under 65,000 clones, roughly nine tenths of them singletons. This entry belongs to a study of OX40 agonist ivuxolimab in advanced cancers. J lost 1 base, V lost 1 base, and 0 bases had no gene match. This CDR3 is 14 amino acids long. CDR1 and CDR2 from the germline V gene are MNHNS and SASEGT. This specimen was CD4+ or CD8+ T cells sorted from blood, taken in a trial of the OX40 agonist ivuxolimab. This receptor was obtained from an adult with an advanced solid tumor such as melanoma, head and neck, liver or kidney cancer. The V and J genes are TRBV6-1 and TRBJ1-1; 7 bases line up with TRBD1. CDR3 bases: TGTGCCAGCAGTGAAGACAGGGGGAACACTGAAGCTTTCTTT. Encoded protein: CASSEDRGNTEAFF.